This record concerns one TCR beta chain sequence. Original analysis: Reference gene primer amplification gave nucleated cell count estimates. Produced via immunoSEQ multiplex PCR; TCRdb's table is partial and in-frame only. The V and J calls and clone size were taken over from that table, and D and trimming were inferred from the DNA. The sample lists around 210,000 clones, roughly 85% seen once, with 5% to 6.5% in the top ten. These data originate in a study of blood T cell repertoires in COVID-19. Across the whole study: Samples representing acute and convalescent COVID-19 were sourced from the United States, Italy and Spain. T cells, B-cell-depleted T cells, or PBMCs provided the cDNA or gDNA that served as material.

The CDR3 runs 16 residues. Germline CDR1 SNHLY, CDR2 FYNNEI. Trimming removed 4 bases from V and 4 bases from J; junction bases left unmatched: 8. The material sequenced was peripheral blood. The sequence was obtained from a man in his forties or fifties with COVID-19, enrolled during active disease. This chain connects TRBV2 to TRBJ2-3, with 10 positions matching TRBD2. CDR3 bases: TGTGCCAGCAGTGCGAAGCGGGGGGGCGGGGCAGATACGCAGTATTTT. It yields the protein CASSAKRGGGADTQYF.